The TCR beta chain described here comes from a study of blood T cell repertoires in COVID-19. Study details: Samples came from the United States, Italy and Spain, spanning acute and convalescent COVID-19. In each case, the material was cDNA or gDNA derived from T cells, B-cell-depleted T cells, or PBMCs.

Germline assignment: CDR1 MNHNS and CDR2 SASEGT. This CDR3 comprises 13 residues. The V and J ends lost 1 base and 8 bases respectively, with 11 bases between them. Per the original methods: Amplification of reference gene primers was used by the study to estimate nucleated cell counts. Clones were sequenced by immunoSEQ multiplex PCR, and TCRdb holds only the in-frame ones, with some missing. D and trimming come from the DNA, and the V and J calls and clone size come from that table. The data show over 200,000 clones, around 83% seen once. The gene calls are TRBV6-1 and TRBJ1-2; D not certain. The origin of this receptor is a man older than 75 with acute or convalescent COVID-19. Sequences were obtained from peripheral blood. The DNA of the CDR3 is TGTGCCAGCAGTGAAGGTGTTTTCGGGGGCTACACCTTC. It is translated as CASSEGVFGGYTF.